The rows below give T cell receptor beta chains drawn from one sample of a study of T cell responses to AZD1222 COVID-19 vaccine. The assay was immunoSEQ multiplex PCR, and TCRdb's table has in-frame clones only and misses some. The sample lists about 120,000 clones, about 90% occurring once. Sequenced here: peripheral blood, sampled on day 0 of AZD1222 vaccination. The origin of the receptors is an adult in good health. CDR3s include the opening cysteine and the closing phenylalanine or tryptophan. A D gene is named only where the DNA matches it firmly.

CDR3aa: CSASSDNEQFF
CDR3nt: TGCAGTGCTAGCAGTGACAATGAGCAGTTCTTC
v_gene: TRBV20-1
d_gene: -
j_gene: TRBJ2-1

CDR3aa: CASSLAAGSSADTQYF
CDR3nt: TGTGCCAGCAGCTTGGCCGCGGGAAGTTCCGCAGATACGCAGTATTTT
v_gene: TRBV5-6
d_gene: -
j_gene: TRBJ2-3

CDR3aa: CASSVGLAGASGELFF
CDR3nt: TGTGCCAGCAGCGTAGGGCTAGCGGGAGCATCCGGGGAGCTGTTTTTT
v_gene: TRBV9
d_gene: TRBD2
j_gene: TRBJ2-2

CDR3aa: CASSSPGLAGGPEEQFF
CDR3nt: TGTGCCAGCTCCTCTCCGGGACTAGCGGGAGGGCCGGAAGAGCAGTTCTTC
v_gene: TRBV7-9
d_gene: TRBD2
j_gene: TRBJ2-1

CDR3aa: CASSAGQGSSYNEQFF
CDR3nt: TGTGCCAGCAGTGCCGGACAGGGGAGCTCCTACAATGAGCAGTTCTTC
v_gene: TRBV6-4
d_gene: TRBD1
j_gene: TRBJ2-1

CDR3aa: CASSLGGNPNTEAFF
CDR3nt: TGTGCCAGCAGCTTAGGGGGGAACCCGAACACTGAAGCTTTCTTT
v_gene: TRBV11-1
d_gene: -
j_gene: TRBJ1-1

CDR3aa: CASSYGDGSGNNEQFF
CDR3nt: TGTGCCAGCAGTTACGGTGACGGGTCGGGGAACAATGAGCAGTTCTTC
v_gene: TRBV6-7
d_gene: -
j_gene: TRBJ2-1

CDR3aa: CAWSGSRVASTDTQYF
CDR3nt: TGTGCCTGGAGTGGATCGAGAGTCGCTAGCACAGATACGCAGTATTTT
v_gene: TRBV30
d_gene: -
j_gene: TRBJ2-3

CDR3aa: CASSFVQGREQFF
CDR3nt: TGTGCCAGCAGCTTCGTTCAGGGCCGGGAGCAGTTCTTC
v_gene: TRBV7-8
d_gene: -
j_gene: TRBJ2-1

CDR3aa: CASSVKNIQYF
CDR3nt: TGTGCCAGCAGTGTAAAAAACATTCAGTACTTC
v_gene: TRBV6-4
d_gene: -
j_gene: TRBJ2-4

CDR3aa: CASSFGQAYGYTF
CDR3nt: TGTGCCAGCAGTTTCGGCCAGGCTTATGGCTACACCTTC
v_gene: TRBV12-3/TRBV12-4
d_gene: -
j_gene: TRBJ1-2

CDR3aa: CSVQSQNEQYF
CDR3nt: TGCAGCGTCCAGTCGCAAAACGAGCAGTACTTC
v_gene: TRBV29-1
d_gene: -
j_gene: TRBJ2-7

CDR3aa: CASSSEVGSMNTEAFF
CDR3nt: TGTGCCAGCAGCTCAGAGGTTGGCAGTATGAACACTGAAGCTTTCTTT
v_gene: TRBV7-6
d_gene: -
j_gene: TRBJ1-1

CDR3aa: CASRLWTEYSNQPQHF
CDR3nt: TGTGCAAGTCGCTTATGGACAGAGTATAGCAATCAGCCCCAGCATTTT
v_gene: TRBV12-2
d_gene: -
j_gene: TRBJ1-5

CDR3aa: CASSATSGTTRSNLHF
CDR3nt: TGTGCCAGCAGCGCGACTTCCGGGACTACCCGATCGAACCTCCACTTT
v_gene: TRBV11-2
d_gene: -
j_gene: TRBJ1-6

CDR3aa: CASSGQGEQSPLHF
CDR3nt: TGTGCCAGCAGCGGACAGGGGGAGCAGTCACCCCTCCACTTT
v_gene: TRBV5-4
d_gene: TRBD1
j_gene: TRBJ1-6

CDR3aa: CASRLGWGESPLHF
CDR3nt: TGTGCCAGCCGTTTGGGGTGGGGAGAATCACCCCTCCACTTT
v_gene: TRBV2
d_gene: -
j_gene: TRBJ1-6

CDR3aa: CSVRQGGSYNSPLHF
CDR3nt: TGCAGCGTGCGTCAGGGGGGCTCCTATAATTCACCCCTCCACTTT
v_gene: TRBV29-1
d_gene: TRBD1
j_gene: TRBJ1-6

CDR3aa: CASSARQGGDQPQHF
CDR3nt: TGTGCCAGCAGTGCCCGACAGGGAGGGGATCAGCCCCAGCATTTT
v_gene: TRBV2
d_gene: TRBD1
j_gene: TRBJ1-5